This TCR beta chain was observed in a study of blood T cells in healthy people across ages. With regard to this clonotype: Its antigen is still unknown.

Broader study findings: Those diversity estimates obtained from one million T cells were thought to be underestimates.

Trimming removed 4 bases at V and 4 bases at J, with 19 bases between. CDR1 is LGHDT, CDR2 YNNKEL, per germline (reference sequence). There are 16 residues in the CDR3. PCR was performed a second time for about 7 to 11 cycles using a sample-barcoded 5' primer and a J-beta primer mix. TCRdb re-derived calls from the 5' RACE reads in MiXCR, one entry per CDR3 protein. The sample records approximately 690,000 distinct CDR3 sequences, roughly three fifths being singletons. The chain has TRBV3-1 and TRBJ2-5; D perhaps matches TRBD1 (6 bases). The TCR originated in a man in his sixties in good health. The sample consisted of blood. For the CDR3, the DNA is TGTGCCAGCAGCCTAGACCGGTCACAGGGCTCAGAGACCCAGTACTTC. It yields the protein CASSLDRSQGSETQYF.